Shown below are 19 T cell receptor beta chains from a single sample sequenced in a study of T-cell memory formation after mild COVID-19. Each CDR3 protein gets one entry after TCRdb re-called the 5' RACE reads with MiXCR. The sample records around 390,000 distinct CDR3 sequences, about 16% being singletons. The specimen was PBMCs or a T cell subset sorted from them (not recorded which). Receptors were obtained from a man younger than 35 who had mild COVID-19 (a few samples of this study predate the infection). Cell type and time point are not known.

The rearrangement uses TRBV6-5 and TRBJ2-5; 9 bases match TRBD1. Germline V gives CDR1 MNHEY, CDR2 SVGAGI. The ends lost 5 bases at V and 5 bases at J; junction bases unmatched: 9. The CDR3 has 15 residues. The CDR3 DNA reads as TGTGCCAGCAGTAAGACAGGGGGAAGGTGGGAGACCCAGTACTTC. Its translation is CASSKTGGRWETQYF.

This clonotype was detected many times. CDR3 amino acids: CASSYAITQTYNVLTF. CDR3 bases: TGTGCCAGCAGTTACGCCATAACGCAAACCTACAACGTCCTGACTTTC. The J gene is TRBJ2-6, the V gene TRBV6-5; D is uncertain. Germline V lookup: CDR1 MNHEY, CDR2 SVGAGI. The V and J ends lost 2 bases and 9 bases respectively, with 17 bases between them. CDR3 size: 16 residues.

V and J are TRBV2 and TRBJ2-7, with TRBD1 as a possible D gene (6 bases). The germline CDR1 and CDR2 sequences are SNHLY and FYNNEI. V was cut by 5 bases and J by 6 bases, with 14 bases left in between. The CDR3 has 13 amino acids. Here the CDR3 DNA reads TGTGCCAGCAGTAACCAGGGGACGGGCGAGCAGTACGTC. It codes for CASSNQGTGEQYV.

This clonotype was seen a few times. The CDR3 sequence: CASSPPVQGWTEAFF. CDR3 coding DNA: TGTGCCAGCTCACCACCGGTACAGGGGTGGACTGAAGCTTTCTTT. The chain joins TRBV18 to TRBJ1-1; 7 bases line up with TRBD1. The germline V gene has CDR1 KGHSH and CDR2 LQKENI. The V and J ends lost 0 bases and 5 bases, in that order; junction bases with no gene match: 6. The CDR3 extends over 15 amino acids.

The rearrangement joins TRBV12-3 or TRBV12-4 to TRBJ1-4; a weak D match, TRBD1 (5 bases). CDR3 length: 17 residues. V lost 1 base and J lost 4, with 16 bases in between. The CDR3 DNA reads as TGTGCCAGCAGTTTAGAAATCAGAGCGGGGCTTAATGAAAAACTGTTTTTT. Translating it yields CASSLEIRAGLNEKLFF.

This clonotype showed up just a few times. The genes are TRBV20-1 and TRBJ2-1, with D perhaps matching TRBD1 or TRBD2 (6 bases each). The germline V gene has CDR1 DFQATT and CDR2 SNEGSKA (reference sequence). CDR3 length equals 15 residues. The germline V and J ends were trimmed by 6 bases and 2 bases, with 17 bases remaining between them. CDR3 in amino acids: CSARPGALPYNEQFF. CDR3 in DNA: TGCAGTGCCAGACCGGGGGCTCTTCCCTACAATGAGCAGTTCTTC.

The chain has TRBV7-3 and TRBJ2-2; D might be TRBD1 (5 bases). Per the germline V gene, CDR1 is SGHTA and CDR2 is FQGTGA. V gave up 3 bases and J gave up 6 bases, with 14 bases separating them. The CDR3 loop spans 15 amino acids. CDR3 in DNA: TGTGCCAGCAGCTTTGAAACAGGAATCCCCGGGGAGCTGTTTTTT. The encoded protein is CASSFETGIPGELFF.

This chain joins TRBV3-1 and TRBJ1-2; D unresolved. Looked up from germline, CDR1 is LGHDT and CDR2 is YNNKEL (reference sequence). The CDR3 is made up of 14 amino acids. V lost 4 bases and J 0 bases, leaving 9 bases between the germline ends. DNA for the CDR3: TGTGCCAGCAGCCCTCCTCCCGCTAACTATGGCTACACCTTC. As protein: CASSPPPANYGYTF.

This clonotype was observed a handful of times. CDR3 residues: CASSLALAYEQYV. The CDR3 DNA sequence: TGTGCCAGCAGCTTAGCCCTGGCCTACGAGCAGTACGTC. The V gene is TRBV11-2, the J gene TRBJ2-7; D is unclear. The CDR3 is 13 residues long. The V gene's germline CDR1 is SGHAT and CDR2 FQNNGV. V dropped 1 base and J dropped 2 bases, with 6 bases sitting between them.

This sequence joins TRBV4-3 and TRBJ2-1, with 9 bases lining up with TRBD2. Germline V gene data show CDR1 as LGHNA and CDR2 as YSLEER. V was pared by 0 bases and J by 4 bases, with 7 bases of the junction left unmatched. CDR3 length: 17 residues. CDR3 sequence reads: CASSQDLWRGGYNEQFF. The DNA of the CDR3 is TGCGCCAGCAGCCAAGATCTCTGGCGGGGGGGTTACAATGAGCAGTTCTTC.

This clonotype turned up a few times. The rearrangement uses TRBV14 and TRBJ2-7; TRBD1 matches 8 bases. With 5 bases clipped from V and 4 bases from J, the junction kept 7 bases outside the gene matches. CDR3 length equals 14 residues. The germline CDR1 and CDR2 sequences are SGHDN and FVKESK. CDR3 in DNA: TGTGCCAGCAGCGTAAGAACAGGGGGGTACGAGCAGTACTTC. This sequence encodes CASSVRTGGYEQYF.

The table lists this clonotype with a few counts. J is TRBJ2-5 and V is TRBV12-3 or TRBV12-4; 8 nucleotides align to TRBD2. Losses at the gene ends were 8 bases for V and 5 bases for J; bases not matched to a gene: 13. The CDR3 loop spans 15 amino acids. The CDR3 protein is CASDQDGGAWETQYF. The CDR3 region has the DNA TGTGCCAGCGATCAAGACGGGGGGGCGTGGGAGACCCAGTACTTC.

This chain links TRBV5-1 with TRBJ2-3; TRBD2 matches at 8 bases. V was pared by 5 bases and J by 2 bases, with 13 bases of the junction left unmatched. This CDR3 is built from 17 residues. Germline V CDR1 and CDR2: SGHRS, YFSETQ. CDR3 protein: CASSQQTGRGATDTQYF. In nucleotides, the CDR3 is TGCGCCAGCAGTCAGCAAACCGGGCGGGGGGCCACAGATACGCAGTATTTT.

The V gene is TRBV10-3, the J gene TRBJ1-1; D is unresolved. Trimming removed 4 bases from V and 1 base from J, with 16 bases in between. Germline V gene sequence: CDR1 ENHRY, CDR2 SYGVKD. The CDR3 loop spans 16 amino acids. The CDR3 spells CAISVIHGRPNTEAFF. The CDR3 DNA reads TGTGCCATCAGTGTTATTCACGGCAGGCCGAACACTGAAGCTTTCTTT.

The V call is TRBV7-2, the J call TRBJ2-3; 8 bases agree with TRBD2. Trimming at V came to 5 bases and at J to 4 bases, leaving 11 bases not matched to a gene. Germline V gives CDR1 SGHTA, CDR2 FQGNSA. The CDR3 has 16 amino acids. The CDR3 here is CASSPEGGGRADTQYF. The CDR3 region has the DNA TGTGCCAGCAGCCCAGAGGGCGGGGGGAGGGCAGATACGCAGTATTTT. Drawing the rest from reference TRBV7-2 and TRBJ2-3, the complete variable domain is GAGVSQSPSNKVTEKGKDVELRCDPISGHTALYWYRQSLGQGLEFLIYFQGNSAPDKSGLPSDRFSAERTGGSVSTLTIQRTQQEDSAVYLCASSPEGGGRADTQYFGPGTRLTVL.

This chain uses TRBV6-2 or TRBV6-3 with TRBJ1-6; 7 bases line up with TRBD1. Per the germline V gene, CDR1 is MNHEY and CDR2 is SVGEGT. There are 13 residues in the CDR3. V was pared by 6 bases and J by 8 bases, with 4 bases of the junction left unmatched. The CDR3 DNA follows: TGTGCCAGCAGACGGGACAGCCATTCACCCCTCCACTTT. It codes for CASRRDSHSPLHF.

The V and J genes are TRBV6-2 or TRBV6-3 and TRBJ2-7, with D possibly TRBD1 on 5 matching bases. This CDR3 spans 11 amino acids. The germline V and J ends were trimmed by 6 bases and 6 bases, with 9 bases remaining between them. Germline values: CDR1 MNHEY, CDR2 SVGEGT. The DNA of the CDR3 is TGTGCCAGCAGAACAGGCGGCGAGCAGTACGTC. Protein sequence: CASRTGGEQYV.

The chain employs TRBV20-1 and TRBJ1-3; D is uncertain. CDR1 DFQATT and CDR2 SNEGSKA come from the germline V gene (reference sequence). The CDR3 loop spans 13 amino acids. Trimming left V 1 base short and J 0 bases short, with 4 bases between. The CDR3 sequence is CSARVPSGNTIYF. CDR3 in DNA: TGCAGTGCTAGAGTGCCCTCTGGAAACACCATATATTTT.

There are a few counts of this clonotype. The rearrangement uses TRBV10-3 and TRBJ2-1; TRBD2 is a possible D gene (5 bases). V lost 6 bases to trimming and J lost 4 bases, with 16 bases between them. CDR1 ENHRY and CDR2 SYGVKD come from the germline V gene. The CDR3 consists of 15 residues. CDR3 in amino acids: CAISPRERGYNEQFF. The CDR3 DNA is TGTGCCATCAGCCCAAGGGAACGGGGTTACAATGAGCAGTTCTTC.